The 13 T cell receptor beta chains below come from one sample, sequenced in a study of cytomegalovirus exposure and HLA in healthy donors. PCR amplification relied on 60 Vbeta primers (plus 13 Jbeta primers). Method: immunoSEQ multiplex PCR; TCRdb's copy keeps in-frame clones and lacks some. The table has about 55,000 clones, 65% to 80% seen once. The sample taken for sequencing was PBMCs. These receptors were collected from a man aged 35 to 55 in good health and CMV-seropositive.

The CDR3 loop reads CSVAGRSNTEAFF. Written as DNA, the CDR3 is TGCAGCGTCGCGGGACGGTCGAACACTGAAGCTTTCTTT. V usage is TRBV29-1 and J usage is TRBJ1-1; tentative D call: TRBD1 (5 bases). Germline-derived CDR1 and CDR2 are SQVTM and ANQGSEA. Trimming stripped 6 bases from V and 1 base from J, with 12 bases between. This CDR3 contains 13 residues.

The chain links TRBV7-8 to TRBJ2-5; 8 bases are a match to TRBD2. Germline trimming cut 5 bases from V and 1 base from J; bases unmatched to any gene: 3. Germline V gene lookup returns CDR1 SGHVS and CDR2 FQNEAQ. The CDR3 spans 14 residues. This CDR3 is CASSVSGVQETQYF. Here the CDR3 DNA reads TGTGCCAGCAGCGTTAGCGGGGTCCAAGAGACCCAGTACTTC.

This chain links TRBV2 with TRBJ1-1, with D perhaps TRBD1 (5 bases). The CDR3 has 12 residues. Germline CDR1 reads SNHLY; CDR2 reads FYNNEI. The germline V and J ends were trimmed by 11 bases and 5 bases, with 15 bases remaining between them. The CDR3 coding sequence is TGTGCCGGGGCCCCACGGAGAACTGAAGCTTTCTTT. Residues: CAGAPRRTEAFF.

The rearrangement joins TRBV18 to TRBJ2-2; a possible D gene is TRBD2 (6 bases). V was clipped by 2 bases and J by 3 bases, with 7 bases between them. Germline V gives CDR1 KGHSH, CDR2 LQKENI. The CDR3 is made up of 14 amino acids. As DNA, the CDR3 is TGTGCCAGCTCACCAGGGGAGGACACCGGGGAGCTGTTTTTT. Encoded protein: CASSPGEDTGELFF.

V gene TRBV9 combines with J gene TRBJ2-3; 7 bases align to TRBD1. Per germline, CDR1 SGDLS and CDR2 YYNGEE. Trimming at V came to 3 bases and at J to 6 bases, leaving 10 bases not matched to a gene. This CDR3 is built from 15 residues. CDR3 sequence reads: CASSGGGLLGDTQYF. The CDR3 DNA reads TGTGCCAGCAGCGGAGGGGGCCTACTGGGTGATACGCAGTATTTT.

This chain joins TRBV2 and TRBJ1-2; 10 bases agree with TRBD1. The CDR3 contains 15 residues. Germline trimming cut 0 bases from V and 5 bases from J; bases unmatched to any gene: 3. Germline V gives CDR1 SNHLY, CDR2 FYNNEI. This CDR3 reads CASSEAGQGRYGYTF. Here the CDR3 DNA reads TGTGCCAGCAGTGAAGCGGGACAGGGGCGATATGGCTACACCTTC.

The chain is built from TRBV6-1 and TRBJ2-1; D is perhaps TRBD2 (5 bases). CDR3 length: 12 amino acids. Germline lookup yields CDR1 MNHNS and CDR2 SASEGT. V was pared by 5 bases and J by 6 bases, with 8 bases between. CDR3 amino acids: CASSWTFNEQFF. CDR3 nucleotides: TGTGCCAGCAGTTGGACTTTCAATGAGCAGTTCTTC.

The chain recombines TRBV30 with TRBJ2-5; D unresolved. This CDR3 contains 12 residues. The ends were cut back, 0 bases at V and 7 bases at J, with 9 bases in the middle. Germline CDR1 is GTSNPN and CDR2 is SVGIG (reference sequence). The CDR3 reads CAWSVTGGTQYF. DNA of the CDR3: TGTGCCTGGAGTGTAACGGGTGGGACCCAGTACTTC.

The rearrangement joins TRBV9 to TRBJ2-1; TRBD1 is a possible D gene (5 bases). Germline lookup yields CDR1 SGDLS and CDR2 YYNGEE. Trimming shortened V by 0 bases and J by 4 bases, and 11 bases separated the two germline ends. This CDR3 region has 15 residues. CDR3 residues: CASSVDSGLYNEQFF. CDR3 nucleotides: TGTGCCAGCAGCGTAGACTCAGGGTTATACAATGAGCAGTTCTTC. Full variable domain (missing parts from reference TRBV9 and TRBJ2-1): DSGVTQTPKHLITATGQRVTLRCSPRSGDLSVYWYQQSLDQGLQFLIQYYNGEERAKGNILERFSAQQFPDLHSELNLSSLELGDSALYFCASSVDSGLYNEQFFGPGTRLTVL.

The chain links TRBV6-6 to TRBJ1-4, with 7 bases fitting TRBD1. Germline V gene data show CDR1 as MNHNY and CDR2 as SVGAGI (reference sequence). The CDR3 has 16 amino acids. The V gene end was trimmed by 5 bases and the J gene end by 2 bases; junction bases not matched to a gene: 8. The CDR3 here is CASSNYRGGTNEKLFF. CDR3 coding DNA: TGTGCCAGCAGTAACTACAGGGGCGGGACTAATGAAAAACTGTTTTTT.

A few counts support this clone. This chain joins TRBV5-1 and TRBJ1-2, with D possibly being TRBD1 (5 bases). Germline-derived CDR1 and CDR2 are SGHRS and YFSETQ. This CDR3 is built from 17 residues. Trimming removed 5 bases at V and 3 bases at J, with 23 bases between. The CDR3 DNA reads TGCGCCAGCAGAAAAAATCCGGACGGGGGTAGTTACTATGGCTACACCTTC. Protein: CASRKNPDGGSYYGYTF.

The J gene is TRBJ1-2, the V gene TRBV6-1, with D possibly matching TRBD1 (6 bases). Germline V CDR1 and CDR2: MNHNS, SASEGT. The CDR3 is 14 residues long. V lost 6 bases, J lost 4 bases, and 15 bases lay in between. CDR3 in DNA: TGTGCCAGCAGACGGACAGACGGTGGCTATGGCTACACCTTC. Translating gives CASRRTDGGYGYTF.

With regard to this clone: Germline and junction disagree at one end, which may indicate a read error. The genes are TRBV7-7 and TRBJ2-5; possible D gene TRBD2, 5 bases. The CDR3 is made up of 14 amino acids. Germline CDR1 is SSHAT and CDR2 is FNYEAQ (reference sequence). The CDR3 reads CASSSGLDQETQYF. The CDR3 DNA follows: TGTGCTAGCAGCTCTGGACTCGATCAAGAGACCCAGTACTTC.